This is a list of T cell receptor beta chains from one sample in a study of patients and donors after allogeneic stem cell transplantation. TCRdb ran MiXCR on the RT-PCR reads and lists one entry per CDR3 protein. Among 150,000 to 200,000 distinct CDR3 sequences listed, 41% were seen once. Sequencing was performed on blood, either unsorted or a sorted T cell fraction (not recorded which). The receptors were sampled from a human donor who was either an allogeneic HSCT recipient or a stem cell or donor lymphocyte infusion donor (not recorded which). It is not recorded whose cells these are; they may come from a transplant donor. The CDR3 runs from the conserved cysteine through the conserved F or W. The D gene is left open where the match is weak. Only some rows state a clone size, as once, few, many or a class for expanded clones.

few | TRBJ1-6 | TRBV12-3/TRBV12-4 | TRBD1 | CASSLTGANSPLHF | TGTGCCAGCAGCCTCACAGGGGCAAATTCACCCCTCCACTTT
NA | TRBJ2-1 | TRBV9 | NA | CASSGEASSYNEQFF | TGTGCCAGCAGCGGAGAGGCCAGCTCCTACAATGAGCAGTTCTTC
NA | TRBJ1-5 | TRBV6-6 | TRBD1 | CASSPRGPYSNQPQHF | TGTGCCAGCAGTCCTAGGGGGCCCTATAGCAATCAGCCCCAGCATTTT
NA | TRBJ1-2 | TRBV5-6 | TRBD1 | CASSSDREINYGYTF | TGTGCCAGCAGTTCGGACAGGGAAATTAACTATGGCTACACCTTC
NA | TRBJ1-2 | TRBV25-1 | NA | CASSPPSGVNYGYTF | TGTGCCAGCAGTCCCCCATCGGGTGTTAACTATGGCTACACCTTC
NA | TRBJ2-5 | TRBV7-2 | NA | CASSIGGRNLETQYF | TGTGCCAGCAGTATAGGGGGGCGCAATTTGGAGACCCAGTACTTC
NA | TRBJ1-4 | TRBV7-9 | NA | CASSLEGATNEKLFF | TGTGCCAGCAGCTTGGAGGGCGCAACTAATGAAAAACTGTTTTTT
NA | TRBJ2-1 | TRBV7-6 | TRBD2 | CASSASGRASYNEQFF | TGTGCCAGCAGCGCTAGCGGGAGGGCTAGCTACAATGAGCAGTTCTTC
NA | TRBJ1-2 | TRBV11-2 | NA | CASSLGDRNYGYTF | TGTGCCAGCAGCTTAGGTGACAGAAACTATGGCTACACCTTC
NA | TRBJ2-5 | TRBV5-6 | NA | CASSAGLSFGRETQYF | TGTGCCAGCAGCGCGGGACTCTCTTTCGGGAGAGAGACCCAGTACTTC
NA | TRBJ2-3 | TRBV6-5 | NA | CASSPGWAGTDTQYF | TGTGCCAGCAGTCCGGGTTGGGCGGGCACAGATACGCAGTATTTT
NA | TRBJ2-7 | TRBV18 | NA | CASSPSSGTPVGEQYF | TGTGCCAGCTCACCCTCGTCCGGGACACCCGTGGGGGAGCAGTACTTC
few | TRBJ2-5 | TRBV6-6 | TRBD2 | CASTPSGRARETQYF | TGTGCCAGCACTCCTAGCGGGAGGGCCCGAGAGACCCAGTACTTC
NA | TRBJ2-3 | TRBV5-1 | NA | CASSLERSVGTDTQYF | TGCGCCAGCAGCTTGGAACGGAGTGTAGGCACAGATACGCAGTATTTT
NA | TRBJ2-5 | TRBV28 | NA | CASSLSGSSQETQYF | TGTGCCAGCAGTTTATCCGGGAGTAGCCAAGAGACCCAGTACTTC
NA | TRBJ1-1 | TRBV5-1 | NA | CASSLRGEEAFF | TGCGCCAGCAGCTTGAGAGGGGAGGAAGCTTTCTTT
NA | TRBJ2-3 | TRBV20-1 | TRBD1 | CSARRGGQTDTQYF | TGCAGTGCTAGGAGAGGGGGACAGACAGATACGCAGTATTTT
NA | TRBJ1-5 | TRBV27 | NA | CASSLLRGNQPQHF | TGTGCCAGCAGTTTGTTGAGGGGCAATCAGCCCCAGCATTTT
NA | TRBJ1-4 | TRBV5-1 | TRBD1 | CASRSGTGDEKLFF | TGCGCCAGCAGATCCGGGACAGGGGATGAAAAACTGTTTTTT
once | TRBJ2-2 | TRBV4-3 | TRBD2 | CASSQEGPGLPLTGELFF | TGCGCCAGCAGCCAAGAGGGCCCGGGACTACCCCTCACCGGGGAGCTGTTTTTT
NA | TRBJ1-6 | TRBV9 | NA | CASSPRTAYSYNSPLHF | TGTGCCAGCAGCCCCAGGACGGCCTACTCCTATAATTCACCCCTCCACTTT
NA | TRBJ2-2 | TRBV4-2 | NA | CASSQQAGTANTGELFF | TGTGCCAGCAGCCAACAGGCCGGGACTGCGAACACCGGGGAGCTGTTTTTT
NA | TRBJ1-5 | TRBV12-3/TRBV12-4 | NA | CASRPSNQPQHF | TGTGCCAGCAGACCGAGCAATCAGCCCCAGCATTTT
NA | TRBJ1-1 | TRBV18 | TRBD1 | CASSPDRVRPEAFF | TGTGCCAGCTCACCAGACAGGGTACGTCCTGAAGCTTTCTTT
NA | TRBJ2-1 | TRBV7-2 | TRBD2 | CASSALAGGERREQFF | TGTGCCAGCAGCGCCCTAGCGGGAGGAGAACGGCGTGAGCAGTTCTTC
NA | TRBJ1-2 | TRBV24-1 | TRBD1 | CATGRDSGGYTF | TGTGCCACCGGCCGGGACAGCGGTGGCTACACCTTC
NA | TRBJ2-1 | TRBV18 | NA | CASSEWEYNEQFF | TGTGCCAGCTCGGAGTGGGAGTACAATGAGCAGTTCTTC
NA | TRBJ2-3 | TRBV28 | NA | CASSSYTDTQYF | TGTGCCAGCAGTTCATACACAGATACGCAGTATTTT
NA | TRBJ1-1 | TRBV2 | NA | CASRFQGWTEAFF | TGTGCCAGCAGATTCCAGGGGTGGACTGAAGCTTTCTTT
few | TRBJ1-5 | TRBV20-1 | NA | CSARGQDNQPQHF | TGCAGTGCTAGGGGACAAGACAATCAGCCCCAGCATTTT
few | TRBJ2-1 | TRBV4-3 | TRBD2 | CASSPLAGSYNEQFF | TGTGCCAGCAGTCCCCTAGCGGGGAGCTACAATGAGCAGTTCTTC
few | TRBJ1-2 | TRBV4-2 | NA | CASSLDIYGYTF | TGTGCCAGCAGCCTGGACATTTATGGCTACACCTTC
once | TRBJ2-1 | TRBV9 | NA | CASSVTSTNNEQFF | TGTGCCAGCAGCGTAACTAGCACCAACAATGAGCAGTTCTTC
NA | TRBJ2-1 | TRBV5-4 | NA | CASSLGSGGSYNEQFF | TGTGCCAGCAGCTTGGGGTCCGGAGGCTCCTACAATGAGCAGTTCTTC
NA | TRBJ2-1 | TRBV20-1 | TRBD2 | CSARDLASGRGRFF | TGCAGTGCTAGAGATCTTGCTAGCGGGAGGGGGAGGTTCTTC
NA | TRBJ1-2 | TRBV10-3 | NA | CAISDYSSYGYTF | TGTGCCATCAGTGATTACAGCTCCTATGGCTACACCTTC
few | TRBJ2-7 | TRBV27 | TRBD1 | CASSLYGTGYYEQYF | TGTGCCAGCAGTTTATACGGGACAGGGTACTACGAGCAGTACTTC
many | TRBJ1-2 | TRBV12-3/TRBV12-4 | TRBD1 | CASRQGAGYGYTF | TGTGCCAGCAGACAGGGGGCAGGCTATGGCTACACCTTC
NA | TRBJ2-3 | TRBV7-2 | NA | CASSLWRLSTDTQYF | TGTGCCAGCAGCTTATGGAGGCTGAGCACAGATACGCAGTATTTT
NA | TRBJ2-2 | TRBV9 | NA | CASSPFRGTITGELFF | TGTGCCAGCAGCCCCTTTCGCGGGACAATCACCGGGGAGCTGTTTTTT
NA | TRBJ1-2 | TRBV6-1 | NA | CASSENYGFTF | TGTGCCAGCAGTGAGAACTATGGCTTCACCTTC
few | TRBJ1-2 | TRBV20-1 | NA | CSARGGPPNYGYTF | TGCAGTGCTAGAGGCGGCCCACCTAACTATGGCTACACCTTC
NA | TRBJ1-1 | TRBV5-1 | TRBD1 | CASSDRDRGMNTEAFF | TGCGCCAGCAGCGACCGGGACAGGGGCATGAACACTGAAGCTTTCTTT
few | TRBJ1-5 | TRBV9 | TRBD1 | CASLETGNQPQHF | TGTGCCAGCCTTGAGACAGGGAATCAGCCCCAGCATTTT
few | TRBJ1-1 | TRBV30 | TRBD1 | CAWSLTGMNTEAFF | TGTGCCTGGAGCCTGACAGGGATGAACACTGAAGCTTTCTTT
NA | TRBJ2-1 | TRBV5-6 | TRBD2 | CASSPEGLAGAANEQFF | TGTGCCAGCAGCCCGGAGGGACTAGCGGGAGCAGCAAATGAGCAGTTCTTC
NA | TRBJ2-1 | TRBV5-1 | TRBD2 | CASSLTLAGINEQFF | TGCGCCAGCAGCTTGACCCTAGCGGGAATCAATGAGCAGTTCTTC
few | TRBJ1-2 | TRBV9 | TRBD1 | CASSQGGGADYGYTF | TGTGCCAGCAGCCAGGGAGGGGGCGCGGACTATGGCTACACCTTC
NA | TRBJ1-2 | TRBV9 | TRBD1 | CASSVRQGYGYTF | TGTGCCAGCAGCGTACGACAGGGCTATGGCTACACCTTC
NA | TRBJ2-3 | TRBV7-7 | TRBD2 | CASSPGGAGVDTQYF | TGTGCTAGCAGCCCCGGGGGGGCGGGAGTAGATACGCAGTATTTT
few | TRBJ2-3 | TRBV3-1 | TRBD2 | CASSQVTRATGTTTSTDTQYF | TGTGCCAGCAGCCAAGTCACAAGGGCCACCGGGACTACGACTAGCACAGATACGCAGTATTTT
NA | TRBJ2-7 | TRBV12-3/TRBV12-4 | TRBD2 | CASSPVAGGPQYEQYF | TGTGCCAGCAGTCCCGTAGCGGGAGGGCCTCAGTACGAGCAGTACTTC
NA | TRBJ1-2 | TRBV12-3/TRBV12-4 | TRBD1 | CASSPRDSSEACTF | TGTGCCAGCAGTCCCCGGGACAGTTCCGAAGCGTGCACCTTC
NA | TRBJ2-2 | TRBV5-1 | NA | CASSLESGFSGELFF | TGCGCCAGCAGCTTGGAGTCAGGGTTTTCCGGGGAGCTGTTTTTT
NA | TRBJ2-7 | TRBV6-2/TRBV6-3 | NA | CASSRHTYEQYF | TGTGCCAGCAGTCGGCATACCTACGAGCAGTACTTC
NA | TRBJ1-1 | TRBV6-6 | NA | CASSYTTAMNTEAFF | TGTGCCAGCAGTTACACGACTGCTATGAACACTGAAGCTTTCTTT